Each of the 16 T cell receptor beta chains below was sequenced from the same sample in a study of T cells in Graves' hyperthyroidism and ophthalmopathy. The CDR3 regions of TCR beta were amplified from RNA transcripts. A first-round RT-PCR of the TCR CDR3 used the HTBI primer set. Each CDR3 protein gets one entry after TCRdb re-called the multiplex PCR reads with MiXCR. The sample yields about 840,000 distinct CDR3 sequences, over 35% seen once. The sample consisted of blood. The source of these receptors is a young man with Graves' hyperthyroidism.

This clonotype has only a few counts. The gene calls are TRBV6-6 and TRBJ2-7; D may correspond to TRBD1 or TRBD2 (6 bases each). CDR3 length: 14 amino acids. Germline CDR1 reads MNHNY; CDR2 reads SVGAGI (reference sequence). Trimming took off 7 bases at V and 4 bases at J, with 17 bases between the two ends. DNA of the CDR3: TGTGCCAGCACCGCGGGACAAGGAGAGTACGAGCAGTACTTC. This translates into CASTAGQGEYEQYF.

The J gene is TRBJ1-1, the V gene TRBV25-1, with D hard to call. The CDR3 sequence is 14 residues long. Germline CDR1 and CDR2: MGHDK and SYGVNS. Trimming shortened V by 0 bases and J by 5 bases, and 10 bases separated the two germline ends. In DNA form, the CDR3 reads TGTGCCAGCAGTGAATATAAGGCGGGGACTGAAGCTTTCTTT. This sequence encodes CASSEYKAGTEAFF.

This clonotype occurred a few times. The V call is TRBV7-9, the J call TRBJ2-7; D is possibly TRBD1 or TRBD2 (5 bases each). CDR1 is SEHNR, CDR2 FQNEAQ, per germline (reference sequence). V shed 6 bases and J shed 12 bases, with 12 bases lying between them. CDR3 length: 10 residues. The DNA of the CDR3 is TGTGCCAGCAGGGACGGGACGCCGTACTTC. Its protein is CASRDGTPYF.

The J gene is TRBJ1-6, the V gene TRBV11-3; D uncertain. The CDR3 is 13 amino acids. Germline CDR1 is SGHNT and CDR2 is YENEEA. V was shortened by 2 bases and J by 13 bases, with 12 bases between the two germline ends. DNA of the CDR3: TGTGCCAGCAGCTTAAATCGCGAGAGGCCCCTCCACTTT. It specifies CASSLNRERPLHF.

As to this clonotype: A much larger clone is a single base away; this may be a read error. The rearrangement joins TRBV7-9 to TRBJ2-7; D not certain. This CDR3 is built from 14 residues. Germline assignment: CDR1 SEHNR and CDR2 FQNEAQ (reference sequence). CDR3 sequence (DNA): TGTGCCAACAGCTTCGCACCGCAGTGTGACGAGCAGTACTTC. The encoded protein is CANSFAPQCDEQYF.

In this sample, this clonotype turned up a few times. This chain joins TRBV12-3 or TRBV12-4 and TRBJ1-3; TRBD1 agrees at 7 bases. With 5 bases clipped from V and 4 bases from J, the junction kept 5 bases outside the gene matches. The CDR3 has 14 amino acids. CDR3 sequence (DNA): TGTGCCAGCAGTGCCGGGACAGACGGAAACACCATATATTTT. Translating gives CASSAGTDGNTIYF.

This clonotype was counted many times. CDR3 sequence (DNA): TGCAGCGTTTGGAGTAATGAAAAACTGTTTTTT. The encoded protein is CSVWSNEKLFF. The J gene is TRBJ1-4, the V gene TRBV29-1; D uncertain. The germline V and J ends were trimmed by 5 bases and 4 bases, with 5 bases remaining between them. Germline-derived CDR1 and CDR2 are SQVTM and ANQGSEA. This CDR3 is 11 amino acids long.

This clonotype was counted at least ten times. The chain is built from TRBV10-3 and TRBJ2-7, with 10 bases aligning to TRBD2. CDR1 and CDR2 (germline): ENHRY, SYGVKD. This CDR3 is 15 amino acids long. V lost 0 bases, J lost 5 bases, and 4 bases stayed unmatched. DNA of the CDR3: TGTGCCATCAGTGAGTCAAAGGGGACTAGCGACGAGCAGTACTTC. Protein: CAISESKGTSDEQYF.

This clonotype has a single count. The rearrangement joins TRBV5-1 to TRBJ1-1; 10 positions agree with TRBD1. This CDR3 region has 16 residues. Trimming at V came to 4 bases and at J to 0 bases, leaving 6 bases not matched to a gene. The germline V gene encodes CDR1 SGHRS and CDR2 YFSETQ. The CDR3 loop is CASSVGTGEMNTEAFF. CDR3 bases: TGCGCCAGCAGCGTGGGGACAGGGGAAATGAACACTGAAGCTTTCTTT.

Only a few counts were recorded for this clonotype. The rearrangement uses TRBV9 and TRBJ2-7; 8 bases line up with TRBD1. The CDR3 totals 14 residues. Trimming cost V 4 bases and J 3 bases; bases outside gene matches: 6. Germline V CDR1 and CDR2: SGDLS, YYNGEE. CDR3 residues: CASSPQGVDYEQYF. The CDR3 DNA is TGTGCCAGCAGCCCACAGGGGGTTGACTACGAGCAGTACTTC.

This clonotype was observed at least ten times. The CDR3 reads CASSGTGGETQYF. The CDR3 DNA follows: TGTGCCAGTAGCGGGACAGGAGGCGAGACCCAGTACTTC. The J gene is TRBJ2-5, the V gene TRBV19; 8 bases align to TRBD1. CDR3 size: 13 residues. The ends lost 6 bases at V and 5 bases at J; junction bases unmatched: 5. The V gene's germline CDR1 is LNHDA and CDR2 SQIVND (reference sequence).

The V gene is TRBV12-3 or TRBV12-4, the J gene TRBJ2-2, with D possibly matching TRBD1 (5 bases). The CDR3 runs 14 residues. Trimming took 7 bases from V and 3 from J, leaving 12 bases between them. Written as DNA, the CDR3 is TGTGCCAGCACCCTGATGACAGACACCGGGGAGCTGTTTTTT. Amino acids: CASTLMTDTGELFF.

V usage is TRBV7-9 and J usage is TRBJ2-7; possible D gene TRBD2, 7 bases. The CDR3 runs to 15 residues. CDR1 and CDR2 from the germline V gene are SEHNR and FQNEAQ (reference sequence). Between the trimmed V and J ends, which lost 7 bases and 4 bases, there was a span of 20 bases. The DNA for the CDR3 is TGTGCCAGCAAACTACTCGGGGGGCGCGGGTACGAGCAGTACTTC. Translated: CASKLLGGRGYEQYF.

This clonotype has only a few counts. The genes are TRBV10-3 and TRBJ2-7; 10 bases line up with TRBD1. CDR1 and CDR2 (germline): ENHRY, SYGVKD. The CDR3 runs 16 residues. The junction had 12 bases not matched to a gene; V was cut back by 6 bases and J by 4 bases. Written as DNA, the CDR3 is TGTGCCATCAGCCGGGGAGGAGGGACAGGGGTTTACGAGCAGTACTTC. This codes for CAISRGGGTGVYEQYF.

This sequence joins TRBV10-3 and TRBJ1-4; D remains ambiguous. Germline-derived CDR1 and CDR2 are ENHRY and SYGVKD. With 0 bases removed from V and 3 bases from J, the gap between germline ends came to 14 bases. The CDR3 runs to 17 residues. CDR3 in amino acids: CAISESRAFSSNEKLFF. The CDR3 region has the DNA TGTGCCATCAGTGAGTCGAGGGCTTTTTCCTCTAATGAAAAACTGTTTTTT.

The V gene is TRBV5-1, the J gene TRBJ2-7, with 7 bases lining up with TRBD1. The J segment lost 2 bases and the V segment lost 0 bases, leaving 5 bases of the junction unmatched. There are 15 residues in the CDR3. Germline values: CDR1 SGHRS, CDR2 YFSETQ. The chain's CDR3 is CASSLAPGQTYEQYF. CDR3 DNA sequence: TGCGCCAGCAGCTTGGCCCCGGGACAGACCTACGAGCAGTACTTC.